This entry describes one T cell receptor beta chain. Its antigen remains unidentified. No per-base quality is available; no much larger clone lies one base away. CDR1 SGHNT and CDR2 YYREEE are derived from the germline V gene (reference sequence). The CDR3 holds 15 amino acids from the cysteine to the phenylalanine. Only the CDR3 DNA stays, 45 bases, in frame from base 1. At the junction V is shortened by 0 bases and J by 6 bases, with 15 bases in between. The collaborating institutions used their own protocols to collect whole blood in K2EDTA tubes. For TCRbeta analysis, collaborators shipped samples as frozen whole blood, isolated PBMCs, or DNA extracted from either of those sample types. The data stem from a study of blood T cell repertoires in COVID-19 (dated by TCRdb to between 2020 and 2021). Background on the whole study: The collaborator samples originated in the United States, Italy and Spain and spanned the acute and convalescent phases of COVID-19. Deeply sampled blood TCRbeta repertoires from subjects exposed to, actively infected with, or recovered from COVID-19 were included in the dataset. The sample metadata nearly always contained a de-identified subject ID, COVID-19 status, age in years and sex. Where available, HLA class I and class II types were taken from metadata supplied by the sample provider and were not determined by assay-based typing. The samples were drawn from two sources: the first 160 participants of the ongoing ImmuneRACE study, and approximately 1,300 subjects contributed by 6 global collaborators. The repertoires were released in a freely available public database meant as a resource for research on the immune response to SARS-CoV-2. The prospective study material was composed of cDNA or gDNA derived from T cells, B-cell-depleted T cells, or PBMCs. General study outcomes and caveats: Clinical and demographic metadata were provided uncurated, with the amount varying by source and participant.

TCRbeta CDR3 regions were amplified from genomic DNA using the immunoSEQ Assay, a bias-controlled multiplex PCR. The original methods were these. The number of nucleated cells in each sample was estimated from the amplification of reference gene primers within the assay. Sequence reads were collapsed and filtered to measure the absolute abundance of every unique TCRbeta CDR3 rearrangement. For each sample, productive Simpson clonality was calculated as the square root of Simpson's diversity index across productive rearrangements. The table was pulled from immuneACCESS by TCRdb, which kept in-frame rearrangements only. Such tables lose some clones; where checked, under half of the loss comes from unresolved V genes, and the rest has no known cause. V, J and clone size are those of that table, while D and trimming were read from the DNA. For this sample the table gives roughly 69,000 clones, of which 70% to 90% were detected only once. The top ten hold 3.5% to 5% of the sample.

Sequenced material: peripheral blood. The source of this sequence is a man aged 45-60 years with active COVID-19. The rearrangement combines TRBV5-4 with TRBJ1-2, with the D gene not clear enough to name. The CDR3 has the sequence CASSLGGQVVDGYTF. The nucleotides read TGTGCCAGCAGCTTGGGCGGGCAGGTAGTGGATGGCTACACCTTC. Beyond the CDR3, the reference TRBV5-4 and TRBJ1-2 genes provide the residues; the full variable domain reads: ETGVTQSPTHLIKTRGQQVTLRCSSQSGHNTVSWYQQALGQGPQFIFQYYREEENGRGNFPPRFSGLQFPNYSSELNVNALELDDSALYLCASSLGGQVVDGYTFGSGTRLTVV.